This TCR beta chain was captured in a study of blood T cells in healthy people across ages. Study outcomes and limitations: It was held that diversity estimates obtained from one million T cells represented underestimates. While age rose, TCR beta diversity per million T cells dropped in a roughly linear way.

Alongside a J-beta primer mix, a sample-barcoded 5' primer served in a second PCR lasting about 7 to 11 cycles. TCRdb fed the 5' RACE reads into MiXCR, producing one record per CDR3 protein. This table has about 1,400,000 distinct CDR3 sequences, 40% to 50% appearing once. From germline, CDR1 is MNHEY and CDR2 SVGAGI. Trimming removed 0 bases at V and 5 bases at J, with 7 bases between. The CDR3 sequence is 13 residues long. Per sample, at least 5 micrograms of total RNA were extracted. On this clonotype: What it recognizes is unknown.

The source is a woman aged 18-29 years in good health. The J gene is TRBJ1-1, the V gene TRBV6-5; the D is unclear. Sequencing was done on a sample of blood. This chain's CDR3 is CASSYSSRTEAFF. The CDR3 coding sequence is TGTGCCAGCAGTTACTCTTCACGGACTGAAGCTTTCTTT.